This T cell receptor beta chain was sequenced in a study of T cell responses to AZD1222 COVID-19 vaccine. The study, taken as a whole, reports: Epitopes outside B.1.351 and B.1.1.7 mutated regions reportedly drew nearly half of spike TCRs. Samples come after the peak T cell response, not at day 14. Among AZD1222 vaccinees, only five to seven were seropositive at baseline. Dominant at 160-218 and 743-854, vaccine-associated CD4 TCRs also spanned spike.

With respect to this clone: What it binds is not known.

Repertoires were generated with immunoSEQ multiplex PCR, while TCRdb's copy carries only in-frame clones and drops some. The sample records around 120,000 clones, roughly 90% being singletons. The V gene lost 5 bases and the J gene lost 3 bases, with 11 bases spanning the gap. CDR3 length: 13 amino acids. Germline-derived CDR1 and CDR2 are SGHRS and YFSETQ. The gene calls are TRBV5-1 and TRBJ1-1; D not certain. Specimen: peripheral blood, collected on day 0 of AZD1222 vaccination. This receptor was obtained from an adult in good health. The CDR3, as DNA: TGCGCCAGCAGATGGTCCCTAGACACTGAAGCTTTCTTT. Encoded protein: CASRWSLDTEAFF.